Only a few counts were recorded for the clone carrying this TCR beta chain. Its antigen is still unknown. TCRdb reanalysed the reads using MiXCR and keeps one entry per CDR3 protein. The sample comprises fewer than 550,000 distinct CDR3 sequences, around 32% of which are singletons, and approximately 15% rests with the top ten. The sample belongs to a study of T cell repertoires in cytomegalovirus infection. Study-level points and caveats: Clonotype analysis showed dominance of the ex vivo response by HLA-C-restricted CMV-specific TCR beta clonotypes.

V lost 6 bases, J lost 1 base, and 18 bases lay in between. Germline lookup yields CDR1 MNHEY and CDR2 SVGAGI. The CDR3 has 16 residues. The sequencing sample was made of PBMCs. This receptor was obtained from a human donor in good health (CMV status not recorded). Some clones in this sample may be carry-over from other donors' samples. The V and J genes are TRBV6-5 and TRBJ1-1; D may be TRBD1 (6 bases). In DNA, the CDR3 is TGTGCCAGCAGCCCCTCTCGGGGCAGGGGGAACACTGAAGCTTTCTTT. Protein: CASSPSRGRGNTEAFF.